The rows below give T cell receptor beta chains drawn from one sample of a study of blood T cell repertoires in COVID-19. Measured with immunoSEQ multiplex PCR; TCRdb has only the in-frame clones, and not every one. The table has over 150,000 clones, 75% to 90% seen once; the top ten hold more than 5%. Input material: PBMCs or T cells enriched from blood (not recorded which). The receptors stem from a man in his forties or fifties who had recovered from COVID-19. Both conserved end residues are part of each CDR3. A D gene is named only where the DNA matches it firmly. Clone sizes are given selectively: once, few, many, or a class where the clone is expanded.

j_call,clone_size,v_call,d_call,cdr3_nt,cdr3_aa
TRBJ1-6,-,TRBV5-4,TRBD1,TGTGCCAGCAGCTTGGCCGGGGGACAGGGAATAGGATCACCCCTCCACTTT,CASSLAGGQGIGSPLHF
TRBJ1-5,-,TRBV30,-,TGTGCCTGGAGTGGGACAGCTAGCAATCAGCCCCAGCATTTT,CAWSGTASNQPQHF
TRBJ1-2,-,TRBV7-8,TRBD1,TGTGCCAGCAGCTTGGCGACCGGGACAGGGATTTATTTGGGCGGCTACACCTTC,CASSLATGTGIYLGGYTF
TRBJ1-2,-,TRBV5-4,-,TGTGCCAGCAGCTCGAGACAGCACCTAGGTGGCTACACCTTC,CASSSRQHLGGYTF
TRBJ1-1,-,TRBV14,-,TGTGCCAGCAGCCAAGGGGCTAAGTGGACTGAAGCTTTCTTT,CASSQGAKWTEAFF
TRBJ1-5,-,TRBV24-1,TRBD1,TGTGCCACCGACGCTCCATCCCTCGACAGGGGGGATCAGCCCCAGCATTTT,CATDAPSLDRGDQPQHF
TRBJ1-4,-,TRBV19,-,TGTGCCAGTAGTAACAAACAGGTTTCTGCAACTAATGAAAAACTGTTTTTT,CASSNKQVSATNEKLFF
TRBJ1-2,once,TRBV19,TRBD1,TGTGCCAGTAGTATAGAGGGGACAGTTGGCGGCTACACCTTC,CASSIEGTVGGYTF
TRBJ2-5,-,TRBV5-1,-,TGCGCCAGCAGCTTGAGTTCCTTGGGGGGTCTGGAGACCCAGTACTTC,CASSLSSLGGLETQYF
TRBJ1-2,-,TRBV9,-,TGTGCCAGCAGCTTGGGCGAGGGCTACACCTTC,CASSLGEGYTF
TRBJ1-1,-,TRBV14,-,TGTGCCAGCAGCCAAGTCGATCGGGGGGTGGCTTTCTTT,CASSQVDRGVAFF
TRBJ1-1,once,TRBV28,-,TGTGCCAGCACCACCCGGGGGGTAGGGGCTTTCTTT,CASTTRGVGAFF
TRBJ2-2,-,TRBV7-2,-,TGTGCCAGCAGCTTAACAGATACCGGGGAGCTGTTTTTT,CASSLTDTGELFF
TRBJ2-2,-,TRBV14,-,TGTGCCAGCAGCCAAGATTACCGGGGGTGGACCGGGGAGCTGTTTTTT,CASSQDYRGWTGELFF
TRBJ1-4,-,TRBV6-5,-,TGTGCCAGCAGCAGGGATCCCGCAACTAATGAAAAACTGTTTTTT,CASSRDPATNEKLFF
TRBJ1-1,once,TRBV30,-,TGTGCCTGGAGTCCCGACCAAAGAGGCACTGAAGCTTTCTTT,CAWSPDQRGTEAFF
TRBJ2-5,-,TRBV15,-,TGTGCCACCAGCAGAGATGGAGGGGTCTGGGAGACCCAGTACTTC,CATSRDGGVWETQYF
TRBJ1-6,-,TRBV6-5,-,TGTGCCAGCAGTTATTTAGGCCAGGGAATTGGGCCCCTCCACTTT,CASSYLGQGIGPLHF
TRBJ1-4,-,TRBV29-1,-,TGCAGCGTCCGCGGGCCAACTAATGAAAAACTGTTTTTT,CSVRGPTNEKLFF
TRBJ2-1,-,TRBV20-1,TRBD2,TGCAGTGCTAGTCCCTTAGCGGGGGGGCAGGGCTCCTACAATGAGCAGTTCTTC,CSASPLAGGQGSYNEQFF
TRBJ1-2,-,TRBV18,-,TGTGCCAGCTCACCAGGTGGCAGGGACTATGGCTACACCTTC,CASSPGGRDYGYTF
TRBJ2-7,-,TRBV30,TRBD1,TGTGCCTGGAGTGTACTGGACAGGACCTACGAGCAGTACTTC,CAWSVLDRTYEQYF